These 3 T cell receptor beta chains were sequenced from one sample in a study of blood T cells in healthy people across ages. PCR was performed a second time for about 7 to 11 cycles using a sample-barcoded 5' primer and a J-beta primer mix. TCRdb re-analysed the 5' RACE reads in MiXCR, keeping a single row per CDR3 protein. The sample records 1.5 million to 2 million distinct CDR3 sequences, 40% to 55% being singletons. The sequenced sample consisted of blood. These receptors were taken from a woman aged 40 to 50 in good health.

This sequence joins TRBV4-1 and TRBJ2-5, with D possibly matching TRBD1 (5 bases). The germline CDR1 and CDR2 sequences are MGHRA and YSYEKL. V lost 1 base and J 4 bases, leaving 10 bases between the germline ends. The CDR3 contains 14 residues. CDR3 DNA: TGCGCCAGCAGCCAAGGGACACAGAGAGAGACCCAGTACTTC. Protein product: CASSQGTQRETQYF.

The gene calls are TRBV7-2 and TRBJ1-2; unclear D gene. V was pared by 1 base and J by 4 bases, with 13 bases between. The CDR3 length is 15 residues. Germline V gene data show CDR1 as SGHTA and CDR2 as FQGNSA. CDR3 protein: CASSLEFWAPYGYTF. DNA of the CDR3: TGTGCCAGCAGCTTAGAGTTTTGGGCTCCCTATGGCTACACCTTC. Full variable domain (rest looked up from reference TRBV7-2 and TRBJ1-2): GAGVSQSPSNKVTEKGKDVELRCDPISGHTALYWYRQSLGQGLEFLIYFQGNSAPDKSGLPSDRFSAERTGGSVSTLTIQRTQQEDSAVYLCASSLEFWAPYGYTFGSGTRLTVV.

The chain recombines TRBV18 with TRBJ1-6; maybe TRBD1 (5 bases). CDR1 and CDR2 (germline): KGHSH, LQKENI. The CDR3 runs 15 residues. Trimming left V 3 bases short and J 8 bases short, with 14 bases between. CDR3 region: CASSPSTASHSPLHF. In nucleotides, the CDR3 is TGTGCCAGCTCACCCTCGACAGCGAGTCATTCACCCCTCCACTTT.